The clone carrying this T cell receptor (beta chain) has only a few counts. Diagnostic decisions used clinical symptoms, serum thyroxine and TRAb, thyroid ultrasound and orbital computed tomography. From around 11 ml of fresh peripheral blood, PBMCs were isolated. RNA transcripts provided the source from which TCR beta CDR3 regions were amplified. The HTBI set primed first-round TCR CDR3 RT-PCR. TCRdb independently ran MiXCR on the multiplex PCR reads; one entry per CDR3 protein. The sample carries about 270,000 distinct CDR3 sequences, 22% recorded once. These data originate in a study of T cells in Graves' hyperthyroidism and ophthalmopathy. As for the study in general: Blood from the periphery was taken at initial diagnosis, before any treatment.

J was trimmed by 6 bases and V by 3 bases; bases with no gene match: 7. Germline-derived CDR1 and CDR2 are DFQATT and SNEGSKA (reference sequence). The length of the CDR3 is 13 residues. The chain recombines TRBV20-1 with TRBJ2-5; 7 nucleotides align to TRBD2. Material for sequencing was blood. The sequence was obtained from a man aged 25 to 40 with Graves' ophthalmopathy. The CDR3 coding sequence is TGCAGTGCTAGTGGGACTACCGGGCAGACCCAGTACTTC. It is translated as CSASGTTGQTQYF.